This T cell receptor beta chain originates from a study of T cells in tuberculosis. This CDR3 comprises 14 residues. The V end lost 5 bases, the J end lost 5 bases, and 15 bases lay between the germline ends. The germline gives CDR1 SGHVS, CDR2 FQNEAQ. Time point in this sample: new active TB diagnosis, blood taken before or within 7 days of starting treatment. Some clones are missing from TCRdb's copy, which holds only in-frame ones; the method was immunoSEQ multiplex PCR. The table records tens of thousands of clones, about 82% of them present only once. The receptor's source is an adult with tuberculosis. Specimen: PBMCs, collected at tuberculosis diagnosis. This sequence joins TRBV7-8 and TRBJ1-2; no clear D gene. In DNA form, the CDR3 reads TGTGCCAGCAGCCTAGGTAGATTTAGTTATGGCTACACCTTC. It specifies CASSLGRFSYGYTF.